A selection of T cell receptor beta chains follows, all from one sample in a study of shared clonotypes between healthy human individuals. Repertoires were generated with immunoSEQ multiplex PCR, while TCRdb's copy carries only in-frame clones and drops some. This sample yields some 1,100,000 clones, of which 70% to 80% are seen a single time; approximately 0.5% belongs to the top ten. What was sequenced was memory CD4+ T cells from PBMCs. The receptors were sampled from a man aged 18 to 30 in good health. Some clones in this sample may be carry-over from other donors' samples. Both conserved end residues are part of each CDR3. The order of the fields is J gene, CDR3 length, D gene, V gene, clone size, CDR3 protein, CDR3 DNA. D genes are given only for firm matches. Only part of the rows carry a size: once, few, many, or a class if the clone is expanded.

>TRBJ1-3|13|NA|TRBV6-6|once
CASGRSSGNTIYF
TGTGCCAGTGGACGCAGCTCTGGAAACACCATATATTTT
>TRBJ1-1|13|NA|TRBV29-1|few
CSVEQGYDTEAFF
TGCAGCGTTGAACAGGGGTATGACACTGAAGCTTTCTTT
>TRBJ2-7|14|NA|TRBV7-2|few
CASSLASASYEQYF
TGTGCCAGCAGCTTAGCGTCCGCCTCCTACGAGCAGTACTTC
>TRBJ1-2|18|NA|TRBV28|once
CASTGVGLQGNANYGYTF
TGTGCCAGCACCGGGGTCGGTTTACAGGGAAATGCTAACTATGGCTACACCTTC
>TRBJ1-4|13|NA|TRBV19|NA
CASSRDPEEKLFF
TGTGCCAGTAGTAGGGACCCGGAAGAAAAACTGTTTTTT
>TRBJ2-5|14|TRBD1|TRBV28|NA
CASSALQGAETQYF
TGTGCCAGCAGTGCCCTTCAGGGGGCGGAGACCCAGTACTTC
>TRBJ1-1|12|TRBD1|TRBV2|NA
CASSVWTGQAFF
TGTGCCAGCAGTGTTTGGACAGGGCAAGCTTTCTTT
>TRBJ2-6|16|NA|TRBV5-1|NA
CASSLGQISGANVLTF
TGCGCCAGCAGCTTGGGGCAGATCTCTGGGGCCAACGTCCTGACTTTC
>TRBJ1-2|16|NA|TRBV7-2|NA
CASSLELRPANYGYTF
TGTGCCAGCAGCTTAGAGTTGCGCCCCGCTAACTATGGCTACACCTTC
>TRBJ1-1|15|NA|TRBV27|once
CASSLNSPTIGEAFF
TGTGCCAGCAGTTTGAACAGCCCCACAATAGGTGAAGCTTTCTTT
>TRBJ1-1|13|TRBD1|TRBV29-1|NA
CSARGQGGTEAFF
TGCAGCGCCCGAGGGCAGGGGGGCACTGAAGCTTTCTTT
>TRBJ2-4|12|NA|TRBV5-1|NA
CASSFLDNIQYF
TGCGCCAGCAGCTTCCTAGATAACATTCAGTACTTC
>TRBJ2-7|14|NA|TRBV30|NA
CAWNPGHHSGEQYF
TGTGCCTGGAATCCGGGCCACCACTCGGGCGAGCAGTACTTC
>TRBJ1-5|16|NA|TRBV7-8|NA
CASSFSGYRGNQPQHF
TGTGCCAGCAGCTTTAGTGGGTACAGGGGCAATCAGCCCCAGCATTTT
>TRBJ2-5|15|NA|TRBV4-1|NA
CASRRLGGGRETQYF
TGCGCCAGCAGACGCCTGGGCGGAGGAAGGGAGACCCAGTACTTC
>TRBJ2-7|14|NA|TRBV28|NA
CASSPSRGRYEQYF
TGTGCCAGCAGCCCAAGCCGGGGGCGCTACGAGCAGTACTTC
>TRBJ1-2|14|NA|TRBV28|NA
CASSLVQGDYGYTF
TGTGCCAGCAGTTTAGTGCAGGGAGACTATGGCTACACCTTC
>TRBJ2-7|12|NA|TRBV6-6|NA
CAIGEGSYEQYF
TGTGCCATCGGCGAGGGCTCCTACGAGCAGTACTTC
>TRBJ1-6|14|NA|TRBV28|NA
CASSPWGIDSPLHF
TGTGCCAGCAGTCCGTGGGGGATAGATTCACCCCTCCACTTT
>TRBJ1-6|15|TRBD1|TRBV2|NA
CASSRQGRNNSPLHF
TGTGCCAGCAGTAGACAGGGGCGTAATAATTCACCCCTCCACTTT
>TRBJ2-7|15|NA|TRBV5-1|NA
CASSLGRLPDYEQYF
TGCGCCAGCAGCTTGGGCAGGCTCCCCGACTACGAGCAGTACTTC
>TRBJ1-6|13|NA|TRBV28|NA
CASQGRPIIPLHF
TGTGCCAGCCAGGGACGGCCGATTATACCCCTCCACTTT
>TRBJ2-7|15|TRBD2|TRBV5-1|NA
CASTPRAGGSYEQYF
TGCGCCAGCACCCCGCGCGCGGGAGGGTCCTACGAGCAGTACTTC